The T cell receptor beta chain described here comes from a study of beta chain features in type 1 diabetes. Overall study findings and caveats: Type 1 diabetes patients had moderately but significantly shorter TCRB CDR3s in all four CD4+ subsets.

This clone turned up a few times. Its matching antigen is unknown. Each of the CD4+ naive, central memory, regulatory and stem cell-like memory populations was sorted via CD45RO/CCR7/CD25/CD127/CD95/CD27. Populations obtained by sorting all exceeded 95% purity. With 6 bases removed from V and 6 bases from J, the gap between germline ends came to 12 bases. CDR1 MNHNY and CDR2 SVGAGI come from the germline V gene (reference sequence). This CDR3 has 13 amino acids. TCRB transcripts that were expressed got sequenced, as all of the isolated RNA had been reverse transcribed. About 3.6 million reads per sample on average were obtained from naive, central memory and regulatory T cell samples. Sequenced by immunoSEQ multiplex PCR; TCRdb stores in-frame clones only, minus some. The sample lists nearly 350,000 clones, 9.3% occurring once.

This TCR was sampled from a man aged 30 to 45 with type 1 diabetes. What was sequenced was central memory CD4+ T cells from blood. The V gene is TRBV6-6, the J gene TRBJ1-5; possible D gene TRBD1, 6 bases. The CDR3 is CASSPGGFQPQHF. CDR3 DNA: TGTGCCAGCAGCCCCGGGGGCTTTCAGCCCCAGCATTTT.